This TCR beta chain comes out of a study of blood T cell repertoires in COVID-19 (dated by TCRdb to 2019 to 2021). For the wider study: The collaborator samples originated in the United States, Italy and Spain and spanned the acute and convalescent phases of COVID-19. Sample metadata almost always included a de-identified subject ID, COVID-19 status, age in years and sex. The samples were drawn from the first 160 participants of the ongoing ImmuneRACE study and from more than 1,000 subjects provided by 6 global collaborators. HLA class I and class II types, where available, came from metadata supplied by the sample provider rather than from assay-based typing. The material from the prospective study consisted of cDNA or gDNA derived from T cells, B-cell-depleted T cells, or PBMCs. The dataset comprised deeply sampled blood TCRbeta repertoires from subjects exposed to, actively infected with, or recovered from COVID-19. The repertoires were made available in a free public database intended to serve as a resource for research on the immune response to SARS-CoV-2.

As regards this clone: Its antigen target is currently unknown. No much larger clonotype is one base removed from it; base qualities were not supplied.

The paper as a whole reports these results and caveats: Clinical and demographic metadata were provided uncurated, with the amount varying by source and participant.

TCRbeta CDR3 regions were amplified from genomic DNA by means of the immunoSEQ Assay, a bias-controlled multiplex PCR. The authors processed their data as follows. Within the assay, amplification of reference gene primers was used to estimate how many nucleated cells each sample contained. To quantify the absolute abundance of each unique TCRbeta CDR3 rearrangement, sequence reads were collapsed and filtered. For each sample, productive Simpson clonality was calculated as the square root of Simpson's diversity index across productive rearrangements. TCRdb obtained this table from immuneACCESS and retained in-frame rearrangements with V and J assigned. These tables miss some clones; where compared with another copy, unresolved V genes account for less than half of the shortfall, and the remainder is unexplained. For V, J and clone size, that table is used; D and trimming come from the DNA. The sample yields tens of thousands of clones; approximately 85% were counted once. The ten largest account for approximately 5.5% of the sample.

Whole blood was collected in K2EDTA tubes by collaborating institutions according to the institutions' own protocols. For TCRbeta analysis, collaborators shipped samples as frozen whole blood, isolated PBMCs, or DNA extracted from either of those sample types. From V the trimming removes 6 bases and from J it removes 6 bases, while the gene matches leave 1 base of the junction unaccounted for. From the cysteine through the phenylalanine, the CDR3 covers 11 amino acids. The kept DNA is CDR3 alone, 33 bases in frame from the first base. The germline V gene yields SQVTM for CDR1 and ANQGSEA for CDR2. What was sequenced was peripheral blood. The sequence derives from a man aged 80 or over with acute or convalescent COVID-19. The chain links TRBV29-1 with TRBJ2-2; 7 middle bases align to TRBD1. The nucleotide sequence reads as follows: TGCAGCGTAGGGGGCCCCGGGGAGCTGTTTTTT. Translated, it reads CSVGGPGELFF.